This TCR beta chain was found in a study of T cell repertoires in cytomegalovirus infection. In the study overall: It was the public TCR beta signatures that indicated both CMV infection and matching HLA type. Study observations and caveats: Cumulative public TCR beta family frequency identified CMV carriers with the relevant HLA.

The CDR3 has 14 amino acids. V was shortened by 3 bases and J by 4 bases, with 11 bases between the two germline ends. MiXCR, run by TCRdb on the reads, gives a single entry per CDR3 protein. The sample yields about 530,000 distinct CDR3 sequences, roughly 29% seen once. Comments on this clonotype: Its cognate antigen is unknown.

Sequences were obtained from PBMCs. This sequence was found in a human donor in good health (CMV status not recorded). Some clones in this sample may be carry-over from other donors' samples. The gene calls are TRBV12-3 or TRBV12-4 and TRBJ2-3; D might be TRBD1 (6 bases). CDR3: CASSFSRGSDTQYF. CDR3 coding DNA: TGTGCCAGCAGTTTCAGCAGGGGCTCAGATACGCAGTATTTT.